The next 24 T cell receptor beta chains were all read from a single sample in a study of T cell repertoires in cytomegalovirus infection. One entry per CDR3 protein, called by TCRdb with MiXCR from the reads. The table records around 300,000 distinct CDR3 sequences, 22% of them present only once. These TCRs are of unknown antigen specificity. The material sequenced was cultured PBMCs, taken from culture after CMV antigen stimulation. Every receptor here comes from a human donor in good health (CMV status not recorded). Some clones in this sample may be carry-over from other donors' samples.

CDR3 amino acids: CASSFSPGQGLVGELFF. The CDR3 region has the DNA TGCGCCAGCAGCTTCAGCCCGGGACAGGGTTTGGTCGGGGAGCTGTTTTTT. This chain connects TRBV5-1 to TRBJ2-2, with TRBD1 matching over 9 bases. The V segment lost 2 bases and the J segment 7 bases; nucleotides outside the gene matches: 12. The CDR3 has 17 residues. Looked up from germline, CDR1 is SGHRS and CDR2 is YFSETQ.

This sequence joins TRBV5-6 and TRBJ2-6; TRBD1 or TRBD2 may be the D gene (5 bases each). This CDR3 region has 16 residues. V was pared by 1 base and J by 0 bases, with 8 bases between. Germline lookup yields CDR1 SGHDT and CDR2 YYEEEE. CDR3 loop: CASSLWGNSGANVLTF. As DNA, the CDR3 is TGTGCCAGCAGCTTGTGGGGGAACTCTGGGGCCAACGTCCTGACTTTC.

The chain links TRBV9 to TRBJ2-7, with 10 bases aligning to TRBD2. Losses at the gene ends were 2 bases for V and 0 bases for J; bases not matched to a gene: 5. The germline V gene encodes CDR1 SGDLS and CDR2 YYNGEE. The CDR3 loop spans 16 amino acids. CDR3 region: CASSVSSGSSSYEQYF. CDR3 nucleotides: TGTGCCAGCAGCGTCTCTAGCGGGAGTAGCTCCTACGAGCAGTACTTC.

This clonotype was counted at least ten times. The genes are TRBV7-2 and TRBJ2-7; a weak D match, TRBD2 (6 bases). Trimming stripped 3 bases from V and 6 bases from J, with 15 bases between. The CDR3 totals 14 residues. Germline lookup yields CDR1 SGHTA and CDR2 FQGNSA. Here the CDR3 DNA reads TGTGCCAGCAGCTTCGATGGAGGGGATATCGAGCAGTACGTC. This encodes CASSFDGGDIEQYV.

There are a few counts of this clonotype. The CDR3 DNA follows: TGTGCCAGCAGCCGGCAGGGGCCCGCGAACACTGAAGCTTTCTTT. It translates to CASSRQGPANTEAFF. The chain employs TRBV7-8 and TRBJ1-1; the D gene is possibly TRBD1 (6 bases). This CDR3 is 15 amino acids long. V was cut by 5 bases and J by 1 base, with 14 bases left in between. Germline CDR1 is SGHVS and CDR2 is FQNEAQ.

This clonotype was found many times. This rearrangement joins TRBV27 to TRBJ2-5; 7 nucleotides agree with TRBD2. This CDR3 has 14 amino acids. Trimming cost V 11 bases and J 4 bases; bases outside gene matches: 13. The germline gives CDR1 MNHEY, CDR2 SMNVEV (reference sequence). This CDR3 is CAAKPWGEGETQYF. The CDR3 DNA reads TGTGCCGCAAAACCGTGGGGGGAGGGAGAGACCCAGTACTTC.

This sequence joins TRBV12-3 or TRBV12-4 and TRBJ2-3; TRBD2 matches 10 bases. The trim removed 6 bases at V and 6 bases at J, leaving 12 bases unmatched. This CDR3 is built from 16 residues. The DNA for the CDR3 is TGTGCCAGCAGCCCCAGCGGGAGGGTGGAAATGGATACGCAGTATTTT. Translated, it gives CASSPSGRVEMDTQYF.

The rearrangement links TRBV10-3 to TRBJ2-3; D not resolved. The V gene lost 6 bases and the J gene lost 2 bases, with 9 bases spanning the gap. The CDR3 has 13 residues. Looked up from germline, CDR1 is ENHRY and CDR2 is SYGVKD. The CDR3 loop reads CAIRDDNTDTQYF. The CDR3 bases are TGTGCCATCAGGGACGACAACACAGATACGCAGTATTTT.

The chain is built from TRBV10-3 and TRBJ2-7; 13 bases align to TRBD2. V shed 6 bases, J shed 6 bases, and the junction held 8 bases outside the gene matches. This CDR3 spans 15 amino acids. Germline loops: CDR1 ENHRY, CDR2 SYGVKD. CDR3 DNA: TGTGCCATCAGGACAGACCGGACTAGCGGGAGCGAGCAGTACTTC. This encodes CAIRTDRTSGSEQYF.

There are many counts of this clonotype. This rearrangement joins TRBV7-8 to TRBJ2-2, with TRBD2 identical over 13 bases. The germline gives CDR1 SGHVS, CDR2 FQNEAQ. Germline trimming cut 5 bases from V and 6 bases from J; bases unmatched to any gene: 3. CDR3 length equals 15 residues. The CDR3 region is CASSRTSGSPGELFF. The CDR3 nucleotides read TGTGCCAGCAGCAGGACTAGCGGGAGCCCCGGGGAGCTGTTTTTT.

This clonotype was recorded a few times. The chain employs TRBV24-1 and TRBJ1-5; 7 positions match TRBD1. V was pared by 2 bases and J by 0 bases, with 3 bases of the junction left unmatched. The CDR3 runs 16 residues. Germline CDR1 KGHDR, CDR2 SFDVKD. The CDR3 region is CATSDSDRHSNQPQHF. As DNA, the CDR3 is TGTGCCACCAGTGATTCGGACAGGCATAGCAATCAGCCCCAGCATTTT.

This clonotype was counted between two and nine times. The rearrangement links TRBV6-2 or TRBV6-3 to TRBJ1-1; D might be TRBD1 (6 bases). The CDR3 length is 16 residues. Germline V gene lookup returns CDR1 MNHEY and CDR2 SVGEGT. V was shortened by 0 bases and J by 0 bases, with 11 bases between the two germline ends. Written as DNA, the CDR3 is TGTGCCAGCAGTTACTCAGGACAGACCATGAACACTGAAGCTTTCTTT. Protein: CASSYSGQTMNTEAFF.

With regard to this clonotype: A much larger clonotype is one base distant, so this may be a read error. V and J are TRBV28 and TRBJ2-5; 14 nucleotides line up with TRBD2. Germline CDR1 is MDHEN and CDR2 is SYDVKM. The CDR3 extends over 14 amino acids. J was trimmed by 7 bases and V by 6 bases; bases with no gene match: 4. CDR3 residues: CASSPGLAGATQYF. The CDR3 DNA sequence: TGTGCCAGCAGCCCGGGACTAGCGGGAGCGACCCAGTACTTC.

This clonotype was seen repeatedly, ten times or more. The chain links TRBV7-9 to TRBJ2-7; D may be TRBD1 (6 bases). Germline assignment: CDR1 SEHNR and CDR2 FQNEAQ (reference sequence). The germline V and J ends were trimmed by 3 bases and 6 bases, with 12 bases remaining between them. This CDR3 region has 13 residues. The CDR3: CASSFTGSGEQYF. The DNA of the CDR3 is TGTGCCAGCAGCTTCACAGGGTCCGGCGAGCAGTACTTC.

Written as DNA, the CDR3 is TGTGCCAGCACTAAGATGGTCAGTTTAAATGAAAAACTGTTTTTT. It yields the protein CASTKMVSLNEKLFF. V and J are TRBV6-6 and TRBJ1-4; D is unresolved. CDR3 size: 15 residues. Trimming left V 7 bases short and J 5 bases short, with 17 bases between. The germline gives CDR1 MNHNY, CDR2 SVGAGI (reference sequence).

This CDR3 reads CASSLVGPQETQYF. The CDR3 nucleotides read TGTGCCAGCAGTTTAGTGGGACCCCAGGAGACCCAGTACTTC. V is TRBV12-3 or TRBV12-4 and J is TRBJ2-5; D may match TRBD1 or TRBD2 (5 bases each). Deletions cut 1 base from V and 5 bases from J, with 11 bases between. The CDR3 consists of 14 residues.

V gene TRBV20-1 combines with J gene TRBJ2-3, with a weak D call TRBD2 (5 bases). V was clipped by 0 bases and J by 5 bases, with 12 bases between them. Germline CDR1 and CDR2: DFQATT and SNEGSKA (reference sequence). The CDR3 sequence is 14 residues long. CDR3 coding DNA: TGCAGTGCTAGAGATGGAGGCGGAGGAGATACGCAGTATTTT. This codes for CSARDGGGGDTQYF.

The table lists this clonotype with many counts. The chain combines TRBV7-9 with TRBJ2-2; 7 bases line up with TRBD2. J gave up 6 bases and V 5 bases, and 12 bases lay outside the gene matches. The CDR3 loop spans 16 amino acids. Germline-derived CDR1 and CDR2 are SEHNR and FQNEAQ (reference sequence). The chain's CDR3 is CASSLDTGGMAGELFF. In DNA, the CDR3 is TGTGCCAGCAGCCTAGACACCGGGGGGATGGCCGGGGAGCTGTTTTTT.

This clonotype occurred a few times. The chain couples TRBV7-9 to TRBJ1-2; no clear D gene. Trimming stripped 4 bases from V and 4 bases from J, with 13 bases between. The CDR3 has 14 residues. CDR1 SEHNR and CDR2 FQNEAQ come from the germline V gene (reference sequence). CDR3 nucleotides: TGTGCCAGCAGCTCCCTAGGACCCTTCTATGGCTACACCTTC. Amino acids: CASSSLGPFYGYTF.

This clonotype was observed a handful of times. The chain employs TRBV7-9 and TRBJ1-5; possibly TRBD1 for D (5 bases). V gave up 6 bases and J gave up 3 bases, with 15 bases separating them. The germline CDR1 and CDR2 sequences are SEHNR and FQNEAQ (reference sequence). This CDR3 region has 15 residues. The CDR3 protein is CASSLGPGFNQPQHF. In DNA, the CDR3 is TGTGCCAGCAGTCTGGGGCCCGGATTCAATCAGCCCCAGCATTTT.

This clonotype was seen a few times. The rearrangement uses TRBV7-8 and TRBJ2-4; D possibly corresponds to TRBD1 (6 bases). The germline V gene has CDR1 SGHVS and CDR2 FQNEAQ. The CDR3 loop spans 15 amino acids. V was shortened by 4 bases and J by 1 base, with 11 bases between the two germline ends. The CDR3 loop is CASSSDQGAKNIQYF. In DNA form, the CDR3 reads TGTGCCAGCAGCTCCGACCAGGGGGCCAAAAACATTCAGTACTTC.

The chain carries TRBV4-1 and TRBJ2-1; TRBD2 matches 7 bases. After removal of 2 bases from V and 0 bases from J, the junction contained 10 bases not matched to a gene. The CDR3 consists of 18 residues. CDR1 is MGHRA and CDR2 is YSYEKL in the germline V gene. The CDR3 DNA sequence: TGCGCCAGCAGCCAACCCACCCTGGCGGGGGACTCCTACAATGAGCAGTTCTTC. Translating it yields CASSQPTLAGDSYNEQFF.

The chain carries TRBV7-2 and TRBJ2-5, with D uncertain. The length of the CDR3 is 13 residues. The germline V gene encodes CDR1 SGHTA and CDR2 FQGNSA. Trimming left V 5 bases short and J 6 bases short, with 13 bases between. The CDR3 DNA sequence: TGTGCCAGCAGCGATGGACCCTATCAGACCCAGTACTTC. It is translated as CASSDGPYQTQYF.

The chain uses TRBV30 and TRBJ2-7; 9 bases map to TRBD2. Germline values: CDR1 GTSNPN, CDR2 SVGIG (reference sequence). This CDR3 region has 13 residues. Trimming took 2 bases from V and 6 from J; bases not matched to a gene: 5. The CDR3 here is CAWSLLAGFEQYV. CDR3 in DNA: TGTGCCTGGAGTCTCCTAGCGGGATTCGAGCAGTACGTC.